This T cell receptor (beta chain) was recorded in a study of early T cells in non-severe SARS-CoV-2 infection. Study results and caveats: Reliance on VDJdb matching favored anti-spike CD8 responses; private and CD4 specificities were missed.

Using its own MiXCR run on the 5' RACE reads, TCRdb lists one record per CDR3 protein. The repertoire has roughly 29,000 distinct CDR3 sequences, about 5.8% of them found once; the top ten carry approximately 24%. The CDR3 covers 13 residues. The V end lost 1 base, the J end lost 5 bases, and 8 bases lay between the germline ends. Germline values: CDR1 MNHEY, CDR2 SVGEGT. In its sample, this clonotype was seen many times. Its target is not known. J is TRBJ1-1 and V is TRBV6-2 or TRBV6-3; no reliable D call. Specimen: whole blood. The source of this sequence is an adult who was a healthcare worker with PCR-confirmed SARS-CoV-2 infection or an uninfected control (not recorded which). Here the CDR3 DNA reads TGTGCCAGCAGTTACTTTCTGACTACTGAAGCTTTCTTT. This gives the protein CASSYFLTTEAFF.